The 21 T cell receptor beta chains given below trace back to one sample, sequenced in a study of brain T cells in children with intractable seizures. Using immunoSEQ multiplex PCR, the repertoire was profiled, and TCRdb retains in-frame clones only, with some absent. The sample has 80,000 or so clones; about 93% are singletons. Sequenced material: peripheral blood, taken at surgery. The receptors here all came from a girl aged 2-10 years with Rasmussen encephalitis and intractable seizures.

The chain uses TRBV19 and TRBJ1-4, with D possibly being TRBD1 (5 bases). Per the germline V gene, CDR1 is LNHDA and CDR2 is SQIVND (reference sequence). The V end lost 1 base, the J end lost 8 bases, and 14 bases lay between the germline ends. The CDR3 spans 15 residues. The CDR3 is CASSIVPGLSEKLFF. The CDR3 nucleotides read TGTGCCAGTAGTATAGTTCCGGGACTGTCAGAAAAACTGTTTTTT.

This rearrangement joins TRBV7-9 to TRBJ2-1; D may be TRBD1 (5 bases). Trimming stripped 1 base from V and 5 bases from J, with 9 bases between. Germline-derived CDR1 and CDR2 are SEHNR and FQNEAQ (reference sequence). The CDR3 sequence is 14 residues long. The CDR3 sequence: CASSLGLTDNEQFF. The CDR3 nucleotides read TGTGCCAGCAGCTTAGGACTGACAGACAATGAGCAGTTCTTC.

The V and J genes are TRBV7-9 and TRBJ2-7, with a possible D match to TRBD1 (5 bases). The CDR3 sequence is 15 residues long. V shed 2 bases and J shed 0 bases, with 11 bases lying between them. Looked up from germline, CDR1 is SEHNR and CDR2 is FQNEAQ (reference sequence). The CDR3 region is CASSLWGRSSYEQYF. The DNA of the CDR3 is TGTGCCAGCAGCTTATGGGGCAGGAGCTCCTACGAGCAGTACTTC. Variable domain in full (rest from reference TRBV7-9 and TRBJ2-7): DTGVSQNPRHKITKRGQNVTFRCDPISEHNRLYWYRQTLGQGPEFLTYFQNEAQLEKSRLLSDRFSAERPKGSFSTLEIQRTEQGDSAMYLCASSLWGRSSYEQYFGPGTRLTVT.

The chain is built from TRBV3-1 (or the pseudogene TRBV3-2) and TRBJ1-2; D uncertain. CDR3 length: 13 residues. Trimming took off 0 bases at V and 8 bases at J, with 10 bases between the two ends. Germline CDR1 and CDR2: LGHDT and YNNKEL (reference sequence). Written as DNA, the CDR3 is TGTGCCAGCAGCCAAGATTTTGACACGGGCTACACCTTC. Amino acids: CASSQDFDTGYTF.

This chain joins TRBV30 and TRBJ2-7; D is possibly TRBD2 (5 bases). Germline CDR1 reads GTSNPN; CDR2 reads SVGIG (reference sequence). Trimming took off 6 bases at V and 3 bases at J, with 15 bases between the two ends. The CDR3 runs to 13 residues. For the CDR3, the DNA is TGTGCCTGCCAAGGGAGCCCTATCTACGAGCAGTACTTC. It translates to CACQGSPIYEQYF.

This clone occurred once. V and J are TRBV28 and TRBJ1-3, with D maybe TRBD1 (6 bases). CDR3 length: 14 residues. Germline lookup yields CDR1 MDHEN and CDR2 SYDVKM. The ends were cut back, 4 bases at V and 2 bases at J, with 9 bases in the middle. The CDR3 loop reads CASSSPGAGNTIYF. The CDR3 DNA is TGTGCCAGCAGTTCCCCAGGGGCTGGAAACACCATATATTTT.

The chain employs TRBV9 and TRBJ2-7; TRBD1 agrees at 8 bases. Germline V CDR1 and CDR2: SGDLS, YYNGEE. The CDR3 extends over 15 amino acids. Trimming at V came to 0 bases and at J to 0 bases, leaving 2 bases not matched to a gene. The CDR3 reads CASSVGTGSSYEQYF. The CDR3 DNA reads TGTGCCAGCAGCGTAGGGACAGGGAGCTCCTACGAGCAGTACTTC.

The V gene is TRBV30, the J gene TRBJ1-4; D ambiguous. Germline V gives CDR1 GTSNPN, CDR2 SVGIG (reference sequence). This CDR3 region has 14 residues. The germline V and J ends were trimmed by 1 base and 6 bases, with 12 bases remaining between them. The CDR3 DNA sequence: TGTGCCTGGAGTGACAGCGCCTTCGATGAAAAACTGTTTTTT. Translation: CAWSDSAFDEKLFF.

The J gene is TRBJ1-3, the V gene TRBV6-5; unclear D gene. This CDR3 region has 15 residues. Germline loops: CDR1 MNHEY, CDR2 SVGAGI. V was shortened by 0 bases and J by 4 bases, with 10 bases between the two germline ends. The chain's CDR3 is CASSYSRTVGNTIYF. The CDR3 region has the DNA TGTGCCAGCAGTTACTCGAGAACCGTCGGAAACACCATATATTTT.

The V gene is TRBV5-1, the J gene TRBJ2-7, with TRBD2 matching over 9 bases. Germline assignment: CDR1 SGHRS and CDR2 YFSETQ. V dropped 6 bases and J dropped 0; count of bases not matched to a gene: 4. The CDR3 has 14 amino acids. The CDR3 loop is CASTPGLASYEQYF. For the CDR3, the DNA is TGCGCCAGCACCCCGGGACTAGCCTCCTACGAGCAGTACTTC.

V usage is TRBV29-1 and J usage is TRBJ1-1; 7 bases are a match to TRBD1. After removal of 7 bases from V and 1 base from J, the junction contained 6 bases not matched to a gene. This CDR3 has 13 amino acids. CDR1 and CDR2 (germline): SQVTM, ANQGSEA. CDR3 nucleotide sequence: TGCAGCGCCCCGGAGGGGGCGAACACTGAAGCTTTCTTT. This translates into CSAPEGANTEAFF.

The chain combines TRBV15 with TRBJ2-2, with 8 bases identical to TRBD2. V lost 4 bases and J lost 4; bases outside the gene matches: 8. Per germline, CDR1 LNHNV and CDR2 YYDKDF (reference sequence). The CDR3 sequence is 16 residues long. CDR3 loop: CATSKREYDGTGELFF. CDR3 DNA: TGTGCCACCAGCAAGCGGGAGTACGATGGCACCGGGGAGCTGTTTTTT.

The chain carries TRBV4-1 and TRBJ2-7, with D possibly being TRBD1 (6 bases). The germline V gene has CDR1 MGHRA and CDR2 YSYEKL. The V end lost 1 base, the J end lost 3 bases, and 7 bases lay between the germline ends. The CDR3 totals 13 residues. CDR3 nucleotides: TGCGCCAGCAGCCAAGCGGACAGCTACGAGCAGTACTTC. Translating it yields CASSQADSYEQYF.

V usage is TRBV27 and J usage is TRBJ2-1; tentative D call: TRBD1 (6 bases). CDR1 MNHEY and CDR2 SMNVEV come from the germline V gene (reference sequence). This CDR3 is 17 amino acids long. V lost 2 bases to trimming and J lost 2 bases, with 16 bases between them. The DNA of the CDR3 is TGTGCCAGCAGTTTAAGGCCCCTGACAGGCACCTACAATGAGCAGTTCTTC. Translating it yields CASSLRPLTGTYNEQFF.

V is TRBV14 and J is TRBJ1-1; 8 bases map to TRBD1. This CDR3 contains 14 residues. With 4 bases clipped from V and 0 bases from J, the junction kept 1 base outside the gene matches. Germline V gives CDR1 SGHDN, CDR2 FVKESK. CDR3 protein: CASSLQGVNTEAFF. In DNA, the CDR3 is TGTGCCAGCAGCCTACAGGGGGTGAACACTGAAGCTTTCTTT.

This clone has a handful of counts. The J gene is TRBJ1-5, the V gene TRBV18; D is uncertain. The CDR3 length is 15 residues. Germline V lookup: CDR1 KGHSH, CDR2 LQKENI. V was clipped by 2 bases and J by 1 base, with 9 bases between them. The CDR3 nucleotides are TGTGCCAGCTCACCAGGTAGGCTGAGCAATCAGCCCCAGCATTTT. It translates to CASSPGRLSNQPQHF.

This clone has a single count. The V call is TRBV24-1, the J call TRBJ2-6; D remains ambiguous. Germline V lookup: CDR1 KGHDR, CDR2 SFDVKD. The CDR3 is made up of 12 amino acids. The V gene lost 7 bases and the J gene lost 0 bases, with 0 bases spanning the gap. CDR3 in DNA: TGTGCCACCAGCTCTGGGGCCAACGTCCTGACTTTC. Protein product: CATSSGANVLTF.

This clone is medium-sized. This chain uses TRBV2 with TRBJ2-3, with 7 bases matching TRBD2. Germline V gives CDR1 SNHLY, CDR2 FYNNEI. The CDR3 has 15 residues. Trimming removed 5 bases from V and 0 bases from J; junction bases left unmatched: 5. CDR3 sequence reads: CASSLLATSTDTQYF. The CDR3 bases are TGTGCCAGCAGTTTACTAGCGACCAGCACAGATACGCAGTATTTT.

This chain joins TRBV11-2 and TRBJ1-5; D is perhaps TRBD1 (5 bases). V lost 1 base, J lost 1 base, and 11 bases lay in between. From germline, CDR1 is SGHAT and CDR2 FQNNGV. This CDR3 is built from 16 residues. The CDR3 protein is CASSLGQGWSNQPQHF. DNA of the CDR3: TGTGCCAGCAGCTTAGGGCAGGGATGGAGCAATCAGCCCCAGCATTTT.

V gene TRBV18 combines with J gene TRBJ2-3; D gene unclear. Trimming left V 3 bases short and J 0 bases short, with 10 bases between. The germline V gene encodes CDR1 KGHSH and CDR2 LQKENI. The CDR3 loop spans 15 amino acids. The CDR3 DNA is TGTGCCAGCTCACCTTCCCTCGCTAGCACAGATACGCAGTATTTT. It codes for CASSPSLASTDTQYF.

The chain carries TRBV2 and TRBJ2-1; 9 bases match TRBD1. The CDR3 runs 14 residues. CDR1 and CDR2 (germline): SNHLY, FYNNEI. Losses at the gene ends were 6 bases for V and 4 bases for J; bases not matched to a gene: 4. CDR3 nucleotides: TGTGCCAGCAGCGGACAGGGGTGGTACAATGAGCAGTTCTTC. Amino acid sequence: CASSGQGWYNEQFF.